Below, one T cell receptor (beta chain) is given with its context. Its antigen is as yet unknown. This entry belongs to a study of radiotherapy plus CTLA-4 blockade in lung cancer. Libraries were prepared by immunoSEQ multiplex PCR; TCRdb keeps only in-frame clonotypes and omits some of them. The sample holds fewer than 140,000 clones, more than 75% seen once. V shed 1 base and J shed 1 base, with 10 bases lying between them. CDR3 length equals 15 residues. CDR1 and CDR2 (germline): SGHTA, FQGNSA. Study-wide results and limits: Radiotherapy with ipilimumab was followed by blood expansion of tumor-derived clones. Early blood T cell clone dynamics reportedly forecast response best, with interferon-beta.

CTLA-4 blockade using ipilimumab, together with focal radiation, was received by patients with chemo-refractory metastatic non-small-cell lung cancer. The source is a human donor with non-small cell lung cancer that progressed on radiotherapy plus ipilimumab. Some clones in this sample may be carry-over from other donors' samples. This rearrangement joins TRBV7-2 to TRBJ1-1; TRBD1 is a possible D gene (5 bases). The source was peripheral blood, collected from a patient treated with radiotherapy plus ipilimumab. The CDR3 nucleotides are TGTGCCAGCAGCTTAGTGGGGGTTCCGAACACTGAAGCTTTCTTT. Translation gives CASSLVGVPNTEAFF.